Listed below are T cell receptor beta chains from one sample, sequenced in a study of T-cell memory formation after mild COVID-19. MiXCR, run by TCRdb on the 5' RACE reads, gives a single entry per CDR3 protein. The sample records about half a million distinct CDR3 sequences, around a sixth being singletons. Material: PBMCs or a T cell subset sorted from them (not recorded which). The receptors stem from an adult woman who had mild COVID-19 (a few samples of this study predate the infection). Cell type and time point are not known. Both conserved end residues are part of each CDR3. The D gene is left open where the match is weak. A clone size is listed for some rows: how often the clone was seen (once, few, many), or a class if it is expanded.

V	D	J	size	CDR3	DNA
TRBV14	TRBD1	TRBJ2-1	many	CASSRMPGQGSGNEQFF	TGTGCCAGCAGCCGAATGCCGGGACAGGGGTCCGGCAATGAGCAGTTCTTC
TRBV30	TRBD1	TRBJ2-3	few	CACVRDREADTQYF	TGTGCCTGCGTCCGGGACAGGGAGGCAGATACGCAGTATTTT
TRBV12-3/TRBV12-4	NA	TRBJ2-1	NA	CASSVGTAEFF	TGTGCCAGCAGCGTGGGGACTGCCGAGTTCTTC
TRBV29-1	NA	TRBJ1-2	NA	CSVDLVYGYTF	TGCAGCGTTGATCTGGTTTATGGCTACACCTTC
TRBV24-1	TRBD1	TRBJ2-7	NA	CATSAGPGQRPYEQYF	TGTGCCACCAGTGCCGGGCCGGGACAGAGGCCCTACGAGCAGTACTTC
TRBV4-1	NA	TRBJ1-5	few	CASSQGSNNQPQHF	TGCGCCAGCAGCCAAGGGTCAAATAATCAGCCCCAGCATTTT
TRBV4-1	NA	TRBJ2-7	few	CASSQAKSYEQYF	TGCGCCAGCAGCCAAGCCAAATCCTACGAGCAGTACTTC
TRBV4-1	NA	TRBJ1-4	few	CASSQDWGVSEKLFF	TGCGCCAGCAGCCAAGATTGGGGGGTCTCTGAAAAACTGTTTTTT
TRBV7-9	NA	TRBJ2-1	NA	CASSTSWVLGGARNEQFF	TGTGCCAGCAGCACTAGCTGGGTTTTGGGGGGCGCCCGGAATGAGCAGTTCTTC
TRBV24-1	TRBD2	TRBJ2-3	once	CATSDAGLAGGTDTQYF	TGTGCCACCAGTGATGCCGGACTAGCGGGAGGCACAGATACGCAGTATTTT
TRBV6-1	NA	TRBJ1-1	NA	CASSGGSMNTEAFF	TGTGCCAGCAGTGGAGGATCGATGAACACTGAAGCTTTCTTT
TRBV19	NA	TRBJ2-7	NA	CASSADSSYEQYF	TGTGCCAGTAGTGCCGACAGCTCCTACGAGCAGTACTTC
TRBV5-1	NA	TRBJ2-6	few	CASLGGDSGANVLTF	TGCGCCAGCCTAGGCGGAGACTCTGGGGCCAACGTCCTGACTTTC
TRBV5-1	NA	TRBJ2-5	few	CASSRGPQGSGQETQYF	TGCGCCAGCAGCCGGGGACCTCAAGGATCAGGCCAAGAGACCCAGTACTTC
TRBV12-3/TRBV12-4	TRBD1	TRBJ1-1	few	CASSPVTGASEAFF	TGTGCCAGCAGTCCGGTGACAGGGGCTAGTGAAGCTTTCTTT
TRBV6-2/TRBV6-3	NA	TRBJ2-3	NA	CASSYSRVPGDTQYF	TGTGCCAGCAGTTACAGCAGGGTCCCCGGGGATACGCAGTATTTT
TRBV7-9	TRBD1	TRBJ2-1	NA	CASSQTGHEQFF	TGTGCCAGCAGCCAGACAGGGCACGAGCAGTTCTTC
TRBV15	TRBD2	TRBJ2-1	many	CATSRASGSTYNEQFF	TGTGCCACCAGCAGAGCCAGCGGGAGCACGTACAATGAGCAGTTCTTC
TRBV20-1	NA	TRBJ1-1	NA	CSALQGGDTEAFF	TGCAGTGCTTTACAGGGAGGTGACACTGAAGCTTTCTTT
TRBV20-1	NA	TRBJ1-1	few	CSAGRGGMNTEAFF	TGCAGTGCCGGCCGAGGGGGAATGAACACTGAAGCTTTCTTT
TRBV9	TRBD2	TRBJ2-3	NA	CASSTSVRGGPGDTQYF	TGTGCCAGCAGCACCTCGGTGCGGGGGGGCCCCGGAGATACGCAGTATTTT
TRBV2	NA	TRBJ1-2	NA	CASKRTQANYGYTF	TGTGCCAGCAAACGGACTCAGGCTAACTATGGCTACACCTTC
TRBV4-1	TRBD1	TRBJ1-5	NA	CASSYSGTVNQPQHF	TGCGCCAGCAGCTACTCCGGGACAGTTAATCAGCCCCAGCATTTT
TRBV12-3/TRBV12-4	NA	TRBJ2-1	NA	CASSHRQGLDEQFF	TGTGCCAGCAGTCATCGTCAGGGTCTCGATGAGCAGTTCTTC
TRBV11-2	NA	TRBJ1-1	NA	CASSLLMNTEAFF	TGTGCCAGCAGCTTACTTATGAACACTGAAGCTTTCTTT
TRBV28	TRBD1	TRBJ2-7	few	CASRTPGQGYEQYF	TGTGCCAGCAGGACCCCGGGACAGGGCTACGAGCAGTACTTC
TRBV20-1	NA	TRBJ1-2	few	CSARGAGSYGYTF	TGCAGTGCTAGAGGGGCAGGGAGCTATGGCTACACCTTC